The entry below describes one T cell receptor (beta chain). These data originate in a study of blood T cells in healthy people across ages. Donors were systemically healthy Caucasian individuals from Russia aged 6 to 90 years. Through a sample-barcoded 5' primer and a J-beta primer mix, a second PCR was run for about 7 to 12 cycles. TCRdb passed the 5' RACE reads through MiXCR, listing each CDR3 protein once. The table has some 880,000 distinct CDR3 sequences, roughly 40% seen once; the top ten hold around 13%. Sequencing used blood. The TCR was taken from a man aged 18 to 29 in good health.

This chain's CDR3 is CASSQVTGVGVNTEAFF. The DNA for the CDR3 is TGTGCCAGCAGCCAGGTTACAGGGGTTGGGGTGAACACTGAAGCTTTCTTT. This rearrangement joins TRBV3-1 to TRBJ1-1; 7 bases map to TRBD1. Germline CDR1 is LGHDT and CDR2 is YNNKEL (reference sequence). Trimming removed 3 bases from V and 0 bases from J; junction bases left unmatched: 10. The CDR3 is 17 residues long.